Following are 18 T cell receptor beta chains from one sample sequenced in a study of T-cell reconstitution after alpha-beta-depleted transplantation in children. Unique molecular identifiers were incorporated into the prepared TCRbeta library. TCRdb recomputed calls from the PCR reads with MiXCR, one row per CDR3 protein. The sample includes 190,000 or so distinct CDR3 sequences, roughly 6.3% of them seen just once. This specimen consisted of PBMCs, obtained before TCRalphabeta/CD19-depleted stem cell transplant. Receptor source: a girl under three years old with combined immunodeficiency, due to receive a stem cell transplant.

This clonotype appeared many times. The chain joins TRBV28 to TRBJ1-5; D is uncertain. V dropped 6 bases and J dropped 0 bases, with 9 bases sitting between them. The length of the CDR3 is 14 residues. Germline-derived CDR1 and CDR2 are MDHEN and SYDVKM. CDR3 sequence (DNA): TGTGCCAGCAGAAGACACTATAGCAATCAGCCCCAGCATTTT. Translation gives CASRRHYSNQPQHF.

This clonotype occurred many times. The chain is built from TRBV7-2 and TRBJ2-7; weak D call: TRBD2 (5 bases). Germline-derived CDR1 and CDR2 are SGHTA and FQGNSA. This CDR3 region has 17 residues. V shed 5 bases and J shed 3 bases, with 23 bases lying between them. The CDR3 DNA follows: TGTGCCAGCAGCCCCCGCCTTTCTTGGAGGCGAATCTACGAGCAGTACTTC. Residues: CASSPRLSWRRIYEQYF.

This clonotype has at least ten counts. V gene TRBV20-1 combines with J gene TRBJ2-7, with D uncertain. The germline V gene has CDR1 DFQATT and CDR2 SNEGSKA (reference sequence). The CDR3 runs 15 residues. The V and J ends lost 0 bases and 3 bases respectively, with 15 bases between them. The CDR3 coding sequence is TGCAGTGCTAGAGATCCGGCGCGGATGTTCTACGAGCAGTACTTC. Its protein product is CSARDPARMFYEQYF.

In its sample, this clonotype was seen many times. This chain uses TRBV27 with TRBJ2-1, with a possible D match to TRBD1 (5 bases). Germline V lookup: CDR1 MNHEY, CDR2 SMNVEV (reference sequence). This CDR3 comprises 15 residues. V was cut by 3 bases and J by 2 bases, with 11 bases left in between. The CDR3 loop is CASSLAGYPYNEQFF. Here the CDR3 DNA reads TGTGCCAGCAGTTTGGCAGGGTACCCCTACAATGAGCAGTTCTTC.

This clonotype occurred a few times. The chain combines TRBV2 with TRBJ2-1; D possibly corresponds to TRBD2 (6 bases). The CDR3 is 18 amino acids. V lost 11 bases and J 8 bases, leaving 34 bases between the germline ends. CDR1 SNHLY and CDR2 FYNNEI come from the germline V gene. Written as DNA, the CDR3 is TGTGCCTTCTGTTTGTGGGGCCTGGCGCGCGGGGCATTGGATGAGCAGTTCTTC. This gives the protein CAFCLWGLARGALDEQFF.

This clonotype was seen ten or more times. The chain carries TRBV20-1 and TRBJ2-3; 10 nucleotides align to TRBD2. Unmatched junction bases numbered 10, after V lost 2 bases and J lost 5 bases. Germline V gives CDR1 DFQATT, CDR2 SNEGSKA (reference sequence). The CDR3 length is 16 residues. Written as DNA, the CDR3 is TGCAGTGCTAGACCCTCTAGCGGGAGAGTCTTAGATACGCAGTATTTT. Translation gives CSARPSSGRVLDTQYF.

This clonotype was seen repeatedly, ten times or more. V usage is TRBV15 and J usage is TRBJ2-1, with a tentative D call TRBD2 (5 bases). Trimming removed 3 bases from V and 3 bases from J, with 15 bases in between. The CDR3 has 16 residues. In germline, CDR1 is LNHNV, CDR2 YYDKDF (reference sequence). CDR3 sequence: CATSSMWRVDYNEQFF. The CDR3, as DNA: TGTGCCACCAGCAGTATGTGGCGGGTTGACTACAATGAGCAGTTCTTC.

The table lists this clonotype with many counts. The chain recombines TRBV5-5 with TRBJ2-3; TRBD2 aligns across 13 bases. The J segment lost 5 bases and the V segment lost 2 bases, leaving 5 bases of the junction unmatched. Per germline, CDR1 SGHKS and CDR2 YYEKEE (reference sequence). The CDR3 spans 16 residues. The DNA of the CDR3 is TGTGCCAGCAGCTTACGACTAGCGGGGGGAAAAGATACGCAGTATTTT. This translates into CASSLRLAGGKDTQYF.

This clonotype was detected a few times. The gene calls are TRBV25-1 and TRBJ2-5; D gene unclear. V lost 8 bases and J 1 base, leaving 8 bases between the germline ends. The CDR3 is 12 amino acids. Per germline, CDR1 MGHDK and CDR2 SYGVNS. The CDR3 is CASGQVQETQYF. DNA for the CDR3: TGTGCCAGCGGCCAAGTCCAAGAGACCCAGTACTTC.

This clonotype has ten or more counts. The V gene is TRBV7-9, the J gene TRBJ2-7, with D perhaps TRBD2 (5 bases). This CDR3 is built from 13 residues. Germline lookup yields CDR1 SEHNR and CDR2 FQNEAQ (reference sequence). V was pared by 3 bases and J by 5 bases, with 11 bases between. CDR3 region: CASSFAGPHEQYF. CDR3 nucleotide sequence: TGTGCCAGCAGCTTCGCGGGTCCCCACGAGCAGTACTTC.

In this sample, this clonotype turned up many times. The V call is TRBV7-9, the J call TRBJ2-3; TRBD1 or TRBD2 may be the D gene (5 bases each). Trimming stripped 4 bases from V and 2 bases from J, with 19 bases between. The CDR3 runs to 17 residues. Germline V CDR1 and CDR2: SEHNR, FQNEAQ (reference sequence). CDR3 loop: CASSYGTAPSPTDTQYF. The CDR3 nucleotides are TGTGCCAGCAGCTACGGGACCGCACCTTCTCCCACAGATACGCAGTATTTT. The full variable domain, its missing parts supplied by reference TRBV7-9 and TRBJ2-3, is DTGVSQNPRHKITKRGQNVTFRCDPISEHNRLYWYRQTLGQGPEFLTYFQNEAQLEKSRLLSDRFSAERPKGSFSTLEIQRTEQGDSAMYLCASSYGTAPSPTDTQYFGPGTRLTVL.

This clonotype was counted ten times or more. The chain is built from TRBV7-2 and TRBJ2-5; 8 bases are shared with TRBD2. Germline V gene sequence: CDR1 SGHTA, CDR2 FQGNSA. CDR3 size: 15 residues. Germline trimming cut 4 bases from V and 1 base from J; bases unmatched to any gene: 5. This CDR3 reads CASSSWTSPQETQYF. In nucleotides, the CDR3 is TGTGCCAGCAGCTCCTGGACTAGCCCCCAAGAGACCCAGTACTTC.

This clonotype appeared many times. This chain connects TRBV11-3 to TRBJ2-1; D gene uncertain. The CDR3 spans 15 residues. V lost 2 bases and J 4 bases, leaving 12 bases between the germline ends. Germline V lookup: CDR1 SGHNT, CDR2 YENEEA. CDR3 protein: CASSLFGGPYNEQFF. The CDR3 DNA is TGTGCCAGCAGCTTATTTGGTGGGCCTTACAATGAGCAGTTCTTC.

The sample holds many counts of this clonotype. The chain combines TRBV3-1 with TRBJ1-6; the D is unclear. With 6 bases removed from V and 12 bases from J, the gap between germline ends came to 18 bases. This CDR3 has 14 residues. Looked up from germline, CDR1 is LGHDT and CDR2 is YNNKEL (reference sequence). The CDR3 nucleotides read TGTGCCAGCAGTCTAAGGACGGCTAGTGTACCCCTCCACTTT. It encodes CASSLRTASVPLHF.

This clonotype showed up many times. The chain employs TRBV12-3 or TRBV12-4 and TRBJ2-1; weak D call: TRBD2 (5 bases). V was clipped by 5 bases and J by 7 bases, with 12 bases between them. CDR3 size: 13 residues. CDR3 region: CASSPRSENEQFF. In DNA, the CDR3 is TGTGCCAGCAGTCCCCGTAGCGAAAATGAGCAGTTCTTC.

In this sample, this clonotype turned up many times. V gene TRBV20-1 combines with J gene TRBJ1-2; 11 positions agree with TRBD1. The CDR3 totals 17 residues. V lost 1 base to trimming and J lost 8 bases; unmatched junction nucleotides: 15. CDR1 and CDR2 (germline): DFQATT, SNEGSKA (reference sequence). DNA of the CDR3: TGCAGTGCTAGAGGTGGACAGGGGGCAATGCCCGCTCGAGGCTACACCTTC. Translated: CSARGGQGAMPARGYTF.

This clonotype occurred many times. This chain links TRBV7-9 with TRBJ1-3; D possibly corresponds to TRBD1 (5 bases). This CDR3 is 15 amino acids long. Germline V gives CDR1 SEHNR, CDR2 FQNEAQ (reference sequence). Trimming left V 5 bases short and J 2 bases short, with 13 bases between. The CDR3 bases are TGTGCCAGCAGCCCCGGGCCGGGGGCTGGAAACACCATATATTTT. This sequence encodes CASSPGPGAGNTIYF.

This clonotype was recorded at least ten times. The chain couples TRBV9 to TRBJ1-2; D call uncertain. The germline CDR1 and CDR2 sequences are SGDLS and YYNGEE. CDR3 length: 13 residues. V dropped 6 bases and J dropped 1 base, with 10 bases sitting between them. In nucleotides, the CDR3 is TGTGCCAGCACCAGACATGATAACTATGGCTACACCTTC. Translated, it gives CASTRHDNYGYTF.